The 31 T cell receptor beta chains reported below all come from one sample, sequenced in a study of control samples from healthy donors and cancer patients. Clones were sequenced by immunoSEQ multiplex PCR, and TCRdb holds only the in-frame ones, with some missing. The sample yields 120,000 or so clones, 80% to 95% seen once. Sequenced input: blood. The origin of the receptors is a man aged 18 to 30 in good health.

This chain uses TRBV7-9 with TRBJ2-7; 9 positions agree with TRBD1. Losses at the gene ends were 1 base for V and 6 bases for J; bases not matched to a gene: 13. Germline CDR1 reads SEHNR; CDR2 reads FQNEAQ (reference sequence). The CDR3 is made up of 17 amino acids. CDR3 amino acids: CASSLEGQGKRMGEQYF. The CDR3 nucleotides are TGTGCCAGCAGCTTAGAGGGACAGGGTAAGAGGATGGGCGAGCAGTACTTC.

This rearrangement joins TRBV6-5 to TRBJ1-3; the match to TRBD1 covers 8 bases. V trimming: 0 bases; J trimming: 2 bases; junction bases outside the gene matches: 3. CDR3 length equals 16 residues. CDR1 and CDR2 (germline): MNHEY, SVGAGI. For the CDR3, the DNA is TGTGCCAGCAGTTACTCCGGACAGGGCCCTGGAAACACCATATATTTT. Its protein product is CASSYSGQGPGNTIYF.

CDR3 DNA: TGTGCCAGCAGCCAAGACGGCCAGGTTGAAGCTTTCTTT. This translates into CASSQDGQVEAFF. The chain carries TRBV4-2 and TRBJ1-1; no firm D call. Per the germline V gene, CDR1 is LGHNA and CDR2 is YNFKEQ. There are 13 residues in the CDR3. Trimming cost V 0 bases and J 7 bases, with 9 bases left between them.

The chain joins TRBV4-1 to TRBJ2-7, with D possibly matching TRBD1 (7 bases). CDR3 length: 14 residues. Germline assignment: CDR1 MGHRA and CDR2 YSYEKL. Trimming removed 3 bases at V and 4 bases at J, with 13 bases between. DNA for the CDR3: TGCGCCAGCAGCCAGTACCCAGGGGGGTACGAGCAGTACTTC. Translating it yields CASSQYPGGYEQYF.

The chain couples TRBV5-1 to TRBJ2-3; perhaps TRBD2 as D (5 bases). The CDR3 spans 15 residues. V dropped 1 base and J dropped 2 bases, with 11 bases sitting between them. Germline assignment: CDR1 SGHRS and CDR2 YFSETQ. Here the CDR3 reads CASSLSLAHTDTQYF. The CDR3 region has the DNA TGCGCCAGCAGCTTGTCGCTAGCCCACACAGATACGCAGTATTTT. Full variable domain (remainder filled in from reference TRBV5-1 and TRBJ2-3): KAGVTQTPRYLIKTRGQQVTLSCSPISGHRSVSWYQQTPGQGLQFLFEYFSETQRNKGNFPGRFSGRQFSNSRSEMNVSTLELGDSALYLCASSLSLAHTDTQYFGPGTRLTVL.

V and J are TRBV21-1 and TRBJ2-2; the table's D call, TRBD2, has no DNA check behind it. TRBV21-1 is given as a pseudogene. The CDR3 length is 17 residues. The CDR3 region is CATLKTPPRHGTGELFF. CDR3 in DNA: TGTGCCACCTTAAAAACCCCCCCGAGGCATGGGACCGGGGAGCTGTTTTTT.

This clone is a singleton in its sample. J is TRBJ1-1 and V is TRBV4-1, with TRBD1 as a possible D gene (6 bases). V shed 1 base and J shed 6 bases, with 9 bases lying between them. CDR1 and CDR2 (germline): MGHRA, YSYEKL. This CDR3 contains 13 residues. CDR3 amino acids: CASSQAQGSEAFF. The CDR3 DNA follows: TGCGCCAGCAGCCAAGCGCAGGGGTCTGAAGCTTTCTTT.

The V gene is TRBV6-2 or TRBV6-3, the J gene TRBJ2-7; a possible D gene is TRBD2 (5 bases). Germline loops: CDR1 MNHEY, CDR2 SVGEGT. CDR3 length equals 14 residues. Trimming cost V 6 bases and J 3 bases, with 15 bases left between them. CDR3 nucleotides: TGTGCCAGCAGCCGGACGGTCGAGGGCTACGAGCAGTACTTC. Amino acid sequence: CASSRTVEGYEQYF.

The chain recombines TRBV25-1 with TRBJ2-1; D uncertain. V lost 4 bases and J lost 0, with 10 bases in between. The CDR3 covers 15 residues. Germline V gene lookup returns CDR1 MGHDK and CDR2 SYGVNS. CDR3 sequence: CASSAVRTSYNEQFF. Here the CDR3 DNA reads TGTGCCAGCAGTGCCGTTAGAACCTCCTACAATGAGCAGTTCTTC.

The chain uses TRBV9 and TRBJ1-4; the D is unclear. CDR1 and CDR2 from the germline V gene are SGDLS and YYNGEE. CDR3 length: 13 residues. Trimming shortened V by 3 bases and J by 5 bases, and 8 bases separated the two germline ends. The CDR3 loop reads CASSAKGNEKLFF. The CDR3 DNA is TGTGCCAGCAGCGCGAAGGGAAATGAAAAACTGTTTTTT.

The chain employs TRBV6-5 and TRBJ2-1; 10 nucleotides align to TRBD1. Germline V lookup: CDR1 MNHEY, CDR2 SVGAGI. Trimming cost V 4 bases and J 6 bases; bases outside gene matches: 3. This CDR3 region has 14 residues. The CDR3 nucleotides are TGTGCCAGCAGTTTTGGACAGGGGGGCAATGAGCAGTTCTTC. Amino acids: CASSFGQGGNEQFF.

The J gene is TRBJ1-2, the V gene TRBV4-1, with D perhaps TRBD1 (5 bases). Trimming stripped 0 bases from V and 6 bases from J, with 17 bases between. Germline V lookup: CDR1 MGHRA, CDR2 YSYEKL. The CDR3 loop spans 16 amino acids. The CDR3 spells CASSQEGQGKANGYTF. The CDR3 DNA is TGCGCCAGCAGCCAAGAAGGGCAGGGAAAGGCTAATGGCTACACCTTC.

This chain joins TRBV12-5 and TRBJ2-5, with 11 bases matching TRBD2. This CDR3 comprises 16 residues. With V trimmed by 4 bases and J by 4 bases, 8 bases remained unmatched. Per germline, CDR1 LGHNT and CDR2 FRNRAP. The CDR3 nucleotides read TGTGCTAGTGGTTCCATCCCTAGCGGGGGGCCAGAGACCCAGTACTTC. Translation: CASGSIPSGGPETQYF.

The rearrangement joins TRBV4-1 to TRBJ1-6; D not resolved. The CDR3 sequence is 18 residues long. From germline, CDR1 is MGHRA and CDR2 YSYEKL. V was shortened by 0 bases and J by 0 bases, with 12 bases between the two germline ends. The CDR3 is CASSQDFPPSSYNSPLHF. Here the CDR3 DNA reads TGCGCCAGCAGCCAAGATTTCCCGCCGAGCTCCTATAATTCACCCCTCCACTTT.

This clone was counted once. The chain recombines TRBV5-1 with TRBJ1-4, with 10 bases lining up with TRBD1. The CDR3 consists of 17 residues. Germline assignment: CDR1 SGHRS and CDR2 YFSETQ. The V gene end was trimmed by 3 bases and the J gene end by 3 bases; junction bases not matched to a gene: 8. CDR3: CASSSKTGQGANEKLFF. The CDR3 nucleotides are TGCGCCAGCAGCTCGAAGACCGGACAGGGGGCTAATGAAAAACTGTTTTTT.

The chain carries TRBV9 and TRBJ1-2; D is unresolved. This CDR3 region has 14 residues. V lost 3 bases and J lost 3, with 12 bases in between. Germline-derived CDR1 and CDR2 are SGDLS and YYNGEE. CDR3 amino acids: CASSAPGIDYGYTF. The DNA of the CDR3 is TGTGCCAGCAGCGCGCCAGGCATCGACTATGGCTACACCTTC.

In the case of this clone: A junction end diverges from the germline sequence, so it may reflect a read error. The chain carries TRBV6-1 and TRBJ2-7; the D is unclear. The germline V gene encodes CDR1 MNHNS and CDR2 SASEGT. This CDR3 comprises 13 residues. The chain's CDR3 is CASREGISYEQYF. CDR3 DNA sequence: TGTGCCAGCAGGGAAGGCATTTCTTACGAGCAGTACTTC.

DNA for the CDR3: TGTGCCAGCAGTGCCTCACAGGGCTCCTACGAGCAGTACTTC. It translates to CASSASQGSYEQYF. The chain joins TRBV6-4 to TRBJ2-7, with D possibly matching TRBD1 (6 bases). The V end was cut by 4 bases, the J end by 0 bases, with 10 bases between. Germline assignment: CDR1 MRHNA and CDR2 SNTAGT. This CDR3 has 14 amino acids.

As concerns this clone: The junction and the germline gene differ at one end; a read error may be behind it. J is TRBJ1-1 and V is TRBV6-5, with D perhaps TRBD1 (6 bases). This CDR3 is built from 16 residues. The germline gives CDR1 MNHEY, CDR2 SVGAGI. CDR3 protein: CTSSYGWGRGNTEAFF. CDR3 sequence (DNA): TGTACCAGCAGTTACGGATGGGGCAGGGGGAACACTGAAGCTTTCTTT.

This chain connects TRBV27 to TRBJ2-2; D may match TRBD1 or TRBD2 (5 bases each). Between the trimmed V and J ends, which lost 1 base and 6 bases, there was a span of 9 bases. The CDR3 extends over 14 amino acids. Germline V gives CDR1 MNHEY, CDR2 SMNVEV (reference sequence). CDR3 in amino acids: CASSLWDGAGELFF. CDR3 DNA sequence: TGTGCCAGCAGTTTATGGGACGGGGCCGGGGAGCTGTTTTTT.

The V gene is TRBV4-1, the J gene TRBJ1-3, with D possibly TRBD1 on 6 matching bases. Germline V gene data show CDR1 as MGHRA and CDR2 as YSYEKL. This CDR3 is built from 14 residues. V lost 3 bases and J lost 7, with 13 bases in between. For the CDR3, the DNA is TGCGCCAGCAGCCAGCCCAGGGGACGGAACACCATATATTTT. This sequence encodes CASSQPRGRNTIYF.

The chain is built from TRBV5-1 and TRBJ2-7, with D hard to call. Germline V lookup: CDR1 SGHRS, CDR2 YFSETQ. This CDR3 has 14 amino acids. V was pared by 0 bases and J by 0 bases, with 7 bases between. The CDR3 nucleotides are TGCGCCAGCAGCTTGGTTCCAAGCTCCTACGAGCAGTACTTC. It yields the protein CASSLVPSSYEQYF.

The chain links TRBV19 to TRBJ2-5; 8 nucleotides line up with TRBD2. The V segment lost 2 bases and the J segment 6 bases; nucleotides outside the gene matches: 5. This CDR3 is built from 14 residues. Germline V gene sequence: CDR1 LNHDA, CDR2 SQIVND (reference sequence). This CDR3 reads CASSILGLAKTQYF. The CDR3 DNA reads TGTGCCAGTAGTATACTCGGACTAGCAAAGACCCAGTACTTC.

The rearrangement uses TRBV3-1 (or the pseudogene TRBV3-2) and TRBJ2-6, with D hard to call. Germline V lookup: CDR1 LGHDT, CDR2 YNNKEL (reference sequence). With 3 bases removed from V and 1 base from J, the gap between germline ends came to 4 bases. The CDR3 length is 14 residues. Here the CDR3 reads CASSQGSGANVLTF. The CDR3 nucleotides are TGTGCCAGCAGCCAGGGATCTGGGGCCAACGTCCTGACTTTC.

This clone occurred many times. Other DNA sequences in the sample encode the same CDR3. The J gene is TRBJ2-7, the V gene TRBV30; D is uncertain. The CDR3 is 12 amino acids. V was cut by 0 bases and J by 4 bases, with 7 bases left in between. Germline V lookup: CDR1 GTSNPN, CDR2 SVGIG (reference sequence). The chain's CDR3 is CAWSVLGYEQYF. The CDR3 nucleotides read TGTGCCTGGAGTGTATTGGGTTACGAGCAGTACTTC.

The CDR3 reads CSASRGLTEAFF. CDR3 nucleotides: TGCAGTGCTAGTAGGGGGCTCACTGAAGCTTTCTTT. The chain joins TRBV20-1 to TRBJ1-1, with 7 bases aligning to TRBD1. CDR1 DFQATT and CDR2 SNEGSKA come from the germline V gene (reference sequence). The CDR3 is 12 amino acids. Trimming at V came to 3 bases and at J to 4 bases, leaving 2 bases not matched to a gene.

The rearrangement links TRBV2 to TRBJ1-5; 9 nucleotides agree with TRBD1. The trim removed 6 bases at V and 7 bases at J, leaving 10 bases unmatched. This CDR3 has 15 amino acids. Germline V gene sequence: CDR1 SNHLY, CDR2 FYNNEI. The CDR3, as DNA: TGTGCCAGCAGGGACCAATACAGGGGGCGACAGCCCCAGCATTTT. Residues: CASRDQYRGRQPQHF.

The chain employs TRBV5-1 and TRBJ2-7, with D tentatively TRBD1 or TRBD2 (5 bases each). Trimming cost V 0 bases and J 4 bases, with 14 bases left between them. The V gene's germline CDR1 is SGHRS and CDR2 YFSETQ. The CDR3 has 15 residues. CDR3 sequence reads: CASSLALGPMYEQYF. The DNA of the CDR3 is TGCGCCAGCAGCTTGGCCCTGGGACCGATGTACGAGCAGTACTTC.

In DNA form, the CDR3 reads TGTGCCAGCAGCTTCCCGGACAGGGTTGTCCTCGAGCAGTACTTC. Translation gives CASSFPDRVVLEQYF. J is TRBJ2-7 and V is TRBV5-5, with 8 nucleotides matching TRBD1. In germline, CDR1 is SGHKS, CDR2 YYEKEE (reference sequence). The CDR3 sequence is 15 residues long. Losses at the gene ends were 2 bases for V and 6 bases for J; bases not matched to a gene: 10.

The rearrangement joins TRBV30 to TRBJ1-6, with D possibly matching TRBD1 (5 bases). Germline V gene data show CDR1 as GTSNPN and CDR2 as SVGIG (reference sequence). Trimming removed 5 bases from V and 9 bases from J, with 14 bases in between. This CDR3 has 13 residues. The CDR3 DNA is TGTGCCTGGTTGGGGGGAAAGGTTTCACCCCTCCACTTT. This codes for CAWLGGKVSPLHF.

The rearrangement joins TRBV19 to TRBJ1-1; tentative D call: TRBD1 (5 bases). V was clipped by 3 bases and J by 0 bases, with 8 bases between them. The CDR3 has 14 amino acids. The V gene's germline CDR1 is LNHDA and CDR2 SQIVND (reference sequence). CDR3 sequence (DNA): TGTGCCAGTAGTATCTGGGGGGTGAACACTGAAGCTTTCTTT. Translation gives CASSIWGVNTEAFF.